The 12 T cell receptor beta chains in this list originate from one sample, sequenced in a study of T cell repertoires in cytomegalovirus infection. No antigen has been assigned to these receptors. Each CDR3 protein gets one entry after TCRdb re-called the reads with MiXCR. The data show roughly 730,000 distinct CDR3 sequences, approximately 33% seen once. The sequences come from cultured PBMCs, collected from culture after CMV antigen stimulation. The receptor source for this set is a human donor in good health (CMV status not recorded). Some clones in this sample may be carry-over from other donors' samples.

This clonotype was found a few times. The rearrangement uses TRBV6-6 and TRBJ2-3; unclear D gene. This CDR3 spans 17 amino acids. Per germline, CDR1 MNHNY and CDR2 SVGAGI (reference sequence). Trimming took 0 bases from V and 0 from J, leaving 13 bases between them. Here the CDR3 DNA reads TGTGCCAGCAGTTACTCGAATGGTCCGAAAAGCACAGATACGCAGTATTTT. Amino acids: CASSYSNGPKSTDTQYF.

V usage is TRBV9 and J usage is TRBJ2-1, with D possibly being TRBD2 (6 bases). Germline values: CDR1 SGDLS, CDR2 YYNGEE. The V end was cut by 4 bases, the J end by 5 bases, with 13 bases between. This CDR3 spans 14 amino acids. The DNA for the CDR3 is TGTGCCAGCAGCAGGCAGCGGGCCGACAATGAGCAGTTCTTC. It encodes CASSRQRADNEQFF.

The CDR3 loop is CASTRRIGAFF. Here the CDR3 DNA reads TGTGCCAGCACCCGGCGGATCGGAGCTTTCTTT. This sequence joins TRBV2 and TRBJ1-1, with no clear D. The germline V and J ends were trimmed by 7 bases and 10 bases, with 13 bases remaining between them. The germline V gene has CDR1 SNHLY and CDR2 FYNNEI. This CDR3 comprises 11 residues.

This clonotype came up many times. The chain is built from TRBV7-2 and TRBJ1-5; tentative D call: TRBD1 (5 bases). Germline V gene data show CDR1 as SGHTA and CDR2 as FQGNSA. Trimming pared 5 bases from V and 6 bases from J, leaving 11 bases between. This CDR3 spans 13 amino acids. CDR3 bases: TGTGCCAGCAGCGCACAGGAACGTCAGCCCCAGCATTTT. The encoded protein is CASSAQERQPQHF.

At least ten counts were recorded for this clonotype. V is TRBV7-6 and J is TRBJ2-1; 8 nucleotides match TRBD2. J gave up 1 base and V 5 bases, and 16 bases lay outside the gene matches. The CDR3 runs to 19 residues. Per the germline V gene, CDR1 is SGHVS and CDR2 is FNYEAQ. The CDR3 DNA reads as TGTGCCAGCAGCCCTAGGTTTGGCGGGAGGTCGACATCCTACAATGAGCAGTTCTTC. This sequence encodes CASSPRFGGRSTSYNEQFF.

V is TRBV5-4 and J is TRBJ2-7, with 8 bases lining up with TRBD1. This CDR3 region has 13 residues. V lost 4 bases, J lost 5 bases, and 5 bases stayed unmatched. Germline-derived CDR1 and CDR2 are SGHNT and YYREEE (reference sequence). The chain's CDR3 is CASSRTGGDEQYF. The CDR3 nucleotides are TGTGCCAGCAGCCGTACAGGGGGAGACGAGCAGTACTTC.

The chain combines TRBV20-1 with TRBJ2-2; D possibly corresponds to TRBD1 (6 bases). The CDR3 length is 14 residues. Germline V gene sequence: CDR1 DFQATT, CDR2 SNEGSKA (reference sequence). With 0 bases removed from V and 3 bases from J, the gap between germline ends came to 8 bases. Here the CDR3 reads CSARDSGDTGELFF. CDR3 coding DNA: TGCAGTGCTAGAGATTCAGGGGACACCGGGGAGCTGTTTTTT.

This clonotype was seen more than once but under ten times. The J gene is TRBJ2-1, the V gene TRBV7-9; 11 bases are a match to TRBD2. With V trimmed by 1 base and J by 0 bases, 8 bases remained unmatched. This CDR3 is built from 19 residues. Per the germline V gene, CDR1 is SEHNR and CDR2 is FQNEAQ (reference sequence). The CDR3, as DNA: TGTGCCAGCAGCTTAGGTGGGCCTAGCGGGAGGCCCTCCTACAATGAGCAGTTCTTC. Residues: CASSLGGPSGRPSYNEQFF.

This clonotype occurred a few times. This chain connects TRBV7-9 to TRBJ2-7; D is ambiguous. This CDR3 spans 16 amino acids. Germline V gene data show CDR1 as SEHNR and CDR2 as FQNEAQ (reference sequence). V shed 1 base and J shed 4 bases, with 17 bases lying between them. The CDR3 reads CASSLVGSILGYEQYF. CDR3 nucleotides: TGTGCCAGCAGCTTAGTCGGCAGTATTCTTGGTTACGAGCAGTACTTC.

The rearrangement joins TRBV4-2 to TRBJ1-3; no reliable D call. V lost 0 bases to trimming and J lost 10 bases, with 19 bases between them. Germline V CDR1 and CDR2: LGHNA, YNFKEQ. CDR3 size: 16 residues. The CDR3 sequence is CASSQDQTKTPRTIYF. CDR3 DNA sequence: TGTGCCAGCAGCCAAGATCAGACAAAGACCCCCCGTACCATATATTTT.

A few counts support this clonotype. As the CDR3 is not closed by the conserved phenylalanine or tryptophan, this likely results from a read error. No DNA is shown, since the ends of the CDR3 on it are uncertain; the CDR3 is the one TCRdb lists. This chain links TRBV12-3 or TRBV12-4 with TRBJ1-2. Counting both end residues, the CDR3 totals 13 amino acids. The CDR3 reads CASSPFQGVGPLV.

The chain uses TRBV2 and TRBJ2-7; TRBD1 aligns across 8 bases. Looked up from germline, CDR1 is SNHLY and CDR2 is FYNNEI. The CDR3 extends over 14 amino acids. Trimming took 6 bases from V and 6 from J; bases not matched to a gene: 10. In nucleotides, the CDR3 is TGTGCCAGCAGGGGGGCTGGACAGGGTGGCGAGCAGTACTTC. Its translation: CASRGAGQGGEQYF.